The TCR beta chain described here comes from a study of blood T cells in healthy people across ages (dated by TCRdb to the mid-2010s). For the study in its entirety: In model experiments, template switching captured roughly one uniquely barcoded TCR beta cDNA molecule for every two T cells. Using deep sequencing normalized with unique cDNA molecular identifiers, the study measured how TCR beta repertoire diversity changes with age. Four age groups were formed from the donors: young (average around 15 years), middle-aged (more than 35), aged (roughly 59) and long-lived (more than 75). To avoid experimental bias, donors of different ages were randomly spread across the sequencing lanes. The study analyzed two additional independent replicas of 1 million unique cDNA reads from the same blood draw for two donors, one aged 18 to 30 and one aged 80 or older.

Systemically healthy Caucasian individuals from Russia, 35 to 50 in total and aged about 6 to 100 years, were included as donors. Approximately 9.3 milliliters of peripheral blood were drawn from each donor into EDTA-treated Vacutainer tubes. Ficoll-Paque density-gradient centrifugation was used to isolate PBMCs, with at least 6 million per sample. Total RNA, at least 5 micrograms per sample, was extracted from PBMCs with Trizol reagent. For every donor, flow cytometry on a PBMC aliquot measured the percentage of naive CD45RAhigh/CD27high T cells. Libraries were constructed by 5' RACE. TCRdb lists the instrument as Illumina HiSeq 2500. A second PCR of roughly 7 to 11 cycles was performed with a sample-barcoded 5' primer and a J-beta primer mix. A template-switch 5' adaptor carrying 12 random nucleotides introduced a unique molecular identifier onto each TCR beta cDNA molecule. Each sample yielded at least 2.5 million CDR3-containing paired-end reads. First-strand cDNA was synthesized from all RNA with the Mint cDNA synthesis kit, primed by a TRBC-specific oligonucleotide. After uracil-DNA glycosylase treatment, a first 18-cycle PCR used universal primers M1SS and BC2_uni_R on all cDNA. Turning to the authors' computational methods: Normalization of each sample was performed by random selection of 1 million high-quality reads, each carrying a distinct molecular identifier. Instead of being binned into consensus sequences, reads with shared molecular identifiers were discarded. MiTCR, with a Q25 quality threshold and the strictest error-elimination algorithm, was used for CDR3 identification, clonotype clustering and error correction. A nonparametric unseen species model with Euler transformation was used to estimate lower-bound total TCR beta diversity. TCRdb handled the public reads itself, with Q25 trimming in fastp and clone calling in MiXCR, and kept productive beta chains. All rows with the same CDR3 protein become a single entry with the most common DNA and genes. The V and J calls were determined by TCRdb, not by the authors. Recorded for this sample are about 670,000 distinct CDR3 sequences; roughly two fifths of them occurred a single time. The leading ten clones occupy about 32% of the sample.

CDR1 SGHAT and CDR2 FQNNGV were looked up in the germline V gene. Counted from cysteine to phenylalanine, this CDR3 has 15 amino acids. Solely the CDR3 DNA is kept, with 45 bases framed from the first base. This clonotype is a singleton in its sample. The target of this receptor is not known. A junction boundary mismatches the germline segment, possibly from a read error. General conclusions and limits of the study: Bulk unsorted PBMC profiling prevented conclusive comparison of naive and antigen-experienced compartments. Total diversity estimates from one million sequenced T cells were considered lower bounds and underestimates. The CMV infection status of donors was not known, potentially confounding age-related changes in expanded clonotypes. A strong correlation was found between observed TCR beta diversity and the percentage of naive T cells measured by flow cytometry. Compared with the aged group, the long-lived group had more naive CD4+ T cells, fewer expanded clones and increased TCR diversity, a pattern suggesting age selection. Observed TCR beta diversity per million T cells fell roughly linearly with age, and a significant reduction was already apparent by age about 36.

The sequence joins TRBV11-2 to TRBJ1-6, with a tentative D gene TRBD1 over 6 matching bases. The source of this sequence is a man older than 75 in good health. Source material: blood. The bases read TGTGCCAGCAGCTTTCGGACAGCTTATACTTCACCCCTCCACTTT. Its product reads: CASSFRTAYTSPLHF.